The rows below give T cell receptor beta chains drawn from one sample of a study of blood T cell repertoires in COVID-19. Assay used: immunoSEQ multiplex PCR; TCRdb lists only in-frame clones, some missing. The sample lists roughly 230,000 clones, 80% to 90% occurring once. The sequencing sample was made of peripheral blood. These receptors came from a middle-aged man with active or convalescent COVID-19. CDR3s include the opening cysteine and the closing phenylalanine or tryptophan. Fields, in order: V gene, D gene, clone size, J gene, CDR3 DNA, CDR3 protein. D genes are given only for firm matches. A row's size may be missing; if present it is once, few, many or a size class.

TRBV5-1,TRBD2,.,TRBJ2-2,TGCGCCAGCAGCCTGACTAGCGGGGGGGCCGGCACCGGGGAGCTGTTTTTT,CASSLTSGGAGTGELFF
TRBV5-4,.,.,TRBJ1-6,TGTGCCAGCCGTGCCGGGGATGGTATGAGTAATTCACCCCTCCACTTT,CASRAGDGMSNSPLHF
TRBV11-2,TRBD1,.,TRBJ1-1,TGTGCCAGCAGCGCCGGACAGGGGGCGCCCACTGAAGCTTTCTTT,CASSAGQGAPTEAFF
TRBV9,.,.,TRBJ1-5,TGTGCCAGCAGCGTATTCGGGGGTGAGCCCCAGCATTTT,CASSVFGGEPQHF
TRBV5-1,TRBD1,.,TRBJ2-1,TGCGCCAGCAGCCCGGGACAGGGGGCAGTAAATGAGCAGTTCTTC,CASSPGQGAVNEQFF
TRBV4-1,.,.,TRBJ1-3,TGCGCCAGCAGCCAACCTGCCCTACTGACAGGCTCTGGAAACACCATATATTTT,CASSQPALLTGSGNTIYF
TRBV10-3,.,few,TRBJ1-5,TGTGCCATCAGTCCAGGGGGCAATCAGCCCCAGCATTTT,CAISPGGNQPQHF
TRBV30,.,.,TRBJ1-5,TGTGCCTGGAGTCGGGATAGCAATCAGCCCCAGCATTTT,CAWSRDSNQPQHF
TRBV27,.,.,TRBJ1-5,TGTGCCAGCAGTTTATCGGCAGGCAATCAGCCCCAGCATTTT,CASSLSAGNQPQHF
TRBV5-4,.,.,TRBJ1-2,TGTGCCAGCAGCTCTAAGAGTTTAGCCTATGGCTACACCTTC,CASSSKSLAYGYTF
TRBV19,.,.,TRBJ1-6,TGTGCCAGTAGTGGCCGGGACTTGAGCTCCTATAATTCACCCCTCCACTTT,CASSGRDLSSYNSPLHF
TRBV5-4,.,.,TRBJ1-2,TGTGCCAGCAGCTTGAGGGGGATCCAACCCTATGGCTACACCTTC,CASSLRGIQPYGYTF
TRBV12-3/TRBV12-4,.,.,TRBJ1-4,TGTGCCAGCGGGGCATCCGCTAATGAAAAACTGTTTTTT,CASGASANEKLFF
TRBV24-1,TRBD1,.,TRBJ2-7,TGTGCCACCAGTGATTCGGGACAGAAAACCTACGAGCAGTACTTC,CATSDSGQKTYEQYF
TRBV29-1,.,.,TRBJ1-1,TGCAGCGTTGAAAGACAGCTGAACACTGAAGCTTTCTTT,CSVERQLNTEAFF
TRBV18,.,.,TRBJ2-7,TGTGCCAGCTCATCACGGGACTTATACGAGCAGTACTTC,CASSSRDLYEQYF
TRBV4-3,TRBD1,once,TRBJ1-2,TGCGCCAGCAGCCAAAGAATTGCGGGACAGAGCTATGGCTACACCTTC,CASSQRIAGQSYGYTF
TRBV29-1,.,.,TRBJ1-5,TGCAGCGTTGCTGGCAGGGGTGATCAGCCCCAGCATTTT,CSVAGRGDQPQHF
TRBV18,TRBD1,.,TRBJ1-3,TGTGCCAGCTCAAACGACAGGGGCAGAAACACCATATATTTT,CASSNDRGRNTIYF
TRBV29-1,TRBD1,.,TRBJ1-1,TGCAGCGGAGGGATGGGACAGGGAAACACTGAAGCTTTCTTT,CSGGMGQGNTEAFF
TRBV27,TRBD1,once,TRBJ1-1,TGTGCCAGCAGTTGGGGGACAGGGGTTACTGAAGCTTTCTTT,CASSWGTGVTEAFF
TRBV14,.,.,TRBJ1-2,TGTGCCAGCAACCGAGGAGGAGGTGGCTACACCTTC,CASNRGGGGYTF
TRBV10-3,.,.,TRBJ1-1,TGTGCCATCAGTGGTTTAGAGTCATCGGCTTTCTTT,CAISGLESSAFF
TRBV19,.,few,TRBJ2-6,TGTGCCAGTAGTATCTGGCAGGGGATGGAGTCTGGGGCCAACGTCCTGACTTTC,CASSIWQGMESGANVLTF
TRBV3-1/TRBV3-2,TRBD1,.,TRBJ1-2,TGTGCCAGCAGCCAAGTCACAGGGGGTTTGATTAGCTACACCTTC,CASSQVTGGLISYTF
TRBV4-1,TRBD2,few,TRBJ2-5,TGCGCCAGCAGCCAGGGCAGGCGGGGGGGACAAGAGACCCAGTACTTC,CASSQGRRGGQETQYF
TRBV12-5,TRBD1,.,TRBJ1-5,TGTGCTAGTGATACAGGGGTGCATCAGCCCCAGCATTTT,CASDTGVHQPQHF
TRBV5-6,TRBD1,.,TRBJ1-5,TGTGCCAGCAGACTGACAGGGTCGGGACAGCCCCAGCATTTT,CASRLTGSGQPQHF
TRBV7-8,TRBD1,.,TRBJ2-7,TGTGCCAGCAGCTTCGTTCCGGGACAGGGTAACGAGCAGTACTTC,CASSFVPGQGNEQYF